Included here is one T cell receptor (beta chain) sequence, with context. Its antigen remains unidentified. This entry is derived from a study of T cell clonotyping in hematopoietic cell transplantation. Study overall: Recipients' pretransplant samples followed cytoreduction.

Trimming took 4 bases from V and 5 from J; bases not matched to a gene: 14. CDR3 length: 18 residues. The germline V gene encodes CDR1 MGHRA and CDR2 YSYEKL. Assay used: immunoSEQ multiplex PCR; TCRdb lists only in-frame clones, some missing. This table holds under 20,000 clones, about 80% found once. This sample's time point: recipient sample about 28 days before transplant, after cytoreduction. Study-wide points: Graft donor and pretransplant recipient Inverse Simpson Index values predicted broader posttransplant TCR diversity. Without cell sorting, CD4 versus CD8 contributions remain unresolved. Recipient TCR diversity dropped after transplant; expanded clonotypes rose from day 30 to 180.

The clonotype was recovered from a man in his sixties with acute myeloid leukemia. Some clones in this sample may be carry-over from other donors' samples. V and J are TRBV4-1 and TRBJ1-1, with 12 bases matching TRBD1. The sequences come from peripheral blood mononuclear cells, collected before stem cell transplant. In nucleotides, the CDR3 is TGCGCCAGCAGCCCATCCCGGGACAGGGGGCAGTCGAGGACTGAAGCTTTCTTT. Amino acid sequence: CASSPSRDRGQSRTEAFF.